Sequencing of this TCR beta chain was carried out in a study of vaccination and CD4 T cells after COVID-19. Treatment defined: approximately 11-day PBMC culture with coronavirus spike peptide pools or control peptides (ViraFEST assay). With approximately 10 ug/ml peptide pools and roughly 9.2 IU/ml IL-2, PBMCs were cultured at some 2.2 million per well. Oncomine TCR Beta short-read sequencing was applied to DNA from cultured CD4+ T cells. From the PCR reads, TCRdb called clonotypes with MiXCR, one entry per CDR3 protein. The sample comprises about 13,000 distinct CDR3 sequences, about 25% of which are singletons, and roughly 29% rests with the top ten. With respect to this clonotype: The antigen is unknown.

This CDR3 region has 15 residues. Germline CDR1 LGHNA, CDR2 YNFKEQ. V was pared by 4 bases and J by 6 bases, with 18 bases between. The receptor comes from a human donor who received a COVID-19 vaccine. Source: CD4+ T cells from blood, cultured in vitro, taken before SARS-CoV-2 vaccination. The chain employs TRBV4-2 and TRBJ1-1; perhaps TRBD1 as D (5 bases). CDR3 coding DNA: TGTGCCAGCAGCCTCTCCGGGGGGGAGTCTTCTGAAGCTTTCTTT. The encoded protein is CASSLSGGESSEAFF.